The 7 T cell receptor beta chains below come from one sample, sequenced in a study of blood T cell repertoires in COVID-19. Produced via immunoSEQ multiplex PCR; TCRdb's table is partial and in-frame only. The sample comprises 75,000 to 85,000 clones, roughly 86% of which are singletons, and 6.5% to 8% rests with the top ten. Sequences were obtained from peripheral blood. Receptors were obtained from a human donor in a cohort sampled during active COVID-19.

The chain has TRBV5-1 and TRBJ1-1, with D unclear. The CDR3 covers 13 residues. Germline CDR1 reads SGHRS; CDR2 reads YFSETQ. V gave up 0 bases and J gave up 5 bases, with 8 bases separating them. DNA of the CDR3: TGCGCCAGCAGCTTGGCCATCGGGACTGAAGCTTTCTTT. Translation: CASSLAIGTEAFF.

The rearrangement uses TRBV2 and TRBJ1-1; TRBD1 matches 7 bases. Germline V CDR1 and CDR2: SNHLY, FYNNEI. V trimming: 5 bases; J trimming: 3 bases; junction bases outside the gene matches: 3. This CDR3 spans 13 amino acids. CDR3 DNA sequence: TGTGCCAGCAGTATACAGGGGTACACTGAAGCTTTCTTT. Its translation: CASSIQGYTEAFF.

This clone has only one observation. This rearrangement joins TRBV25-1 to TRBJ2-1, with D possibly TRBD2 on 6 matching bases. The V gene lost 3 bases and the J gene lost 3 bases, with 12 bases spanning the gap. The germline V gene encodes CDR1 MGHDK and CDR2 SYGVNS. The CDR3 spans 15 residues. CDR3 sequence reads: CASSERDGHYNEQFF. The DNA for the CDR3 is TGTGCCAGCAGTGAGCGGGACGGACACTACAATGAGCAGTTCTTC.

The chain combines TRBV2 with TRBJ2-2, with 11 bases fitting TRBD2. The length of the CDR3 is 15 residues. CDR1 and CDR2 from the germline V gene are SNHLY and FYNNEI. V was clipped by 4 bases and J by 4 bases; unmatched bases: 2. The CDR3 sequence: CASSGLAGRTGELFF. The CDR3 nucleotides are TGTGCCAGCAGTGGACTAGCGGGACGCACCGGGGAGCTGTTTTTT. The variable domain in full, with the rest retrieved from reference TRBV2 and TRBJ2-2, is EPEVTQTPSHQVTQMGQEVILRCVPISNHLYFYWYRQILGQKVEFLVSFYNNEISEKSEIFDDQFSVERPDGSNFTLKIRSTKLEDSAMYFCASSGLAGRTGELFFGEGSRLTVL.

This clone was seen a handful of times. The CDR3 DNA reads as TGCGCCAGCAGCTTGGCGGGACAGGGTTCAGATACGCAGTATTTT. Protein: CASSLAGQGSDTQYF. V and J are TRBV5-1 and TRBJ2-3, with 9 bases fitting TRBD1. This CDR3 is built from 15 residues. The germline V gene has CDR1 SGHRS and CDR2 YFSETQ. The J segment lost 4 bases and the V segment lost 0 bases, leaving 3 bases of the junction unmatched.

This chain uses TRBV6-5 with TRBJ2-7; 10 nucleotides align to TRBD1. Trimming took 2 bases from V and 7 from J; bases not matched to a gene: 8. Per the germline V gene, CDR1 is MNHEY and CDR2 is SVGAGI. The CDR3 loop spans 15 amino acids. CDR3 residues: CASSYSDRGPGEQYF. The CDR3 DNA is TGTGCCAGCAGTTACAGTGACAGGGGGCCGGGGGAGCAGTACTTC.

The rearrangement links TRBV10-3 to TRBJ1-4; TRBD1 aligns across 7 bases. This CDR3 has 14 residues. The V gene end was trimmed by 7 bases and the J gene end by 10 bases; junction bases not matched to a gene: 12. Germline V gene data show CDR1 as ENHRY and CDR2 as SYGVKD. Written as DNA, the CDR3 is TGTGCCATCACCACCCCGGACAGGCGAGCAAAACTGTTTTTT. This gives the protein CAITTPDRRAKLFF.